The source of this T cell receptor (beta chain) is a study of blood T cells in healthy people across ages (dated by TCRdb to about 2015). Some background on the complete study: In model experiments, template switching captured about one uniquely barcoded TCR beta cDNA molecule for every two T cells. Age-related changes in TCR beta repertoire diversity were measured in the study by deep sequencing normalized with unique cDNA molecular identifiers. Donors were grouped into four age groups: young (average roughly 17 years), middle-aged (about 40), aged (around 62) and long-lived (over 80). To avoid experimental bias, donors of different ages were spread randomly across the sequencing lanes. For two donors (one aged 18 to 30 and one aged 80 or older), the study analyzed two additional independent replicas of 1 million unique cDNA reads from the same blood draw. Broader findings and caveats from the paper: Donor CMV infection status was unknown, potentially confounding age-related changes in expanded clonotypes. Total diversity estimates from one million sequenced T cells were considered lower bounds and underestimates. There was a strong correlation between observed TCR beta diversity and the percentage of naive T cells measured by flow cytometry. Bulk unsorted PBMC profiling prevented conclusive comparison of naive and antigen-experienced compartments. Observed TCR beta diversity per million T cells fell roughly linearly with age, and a significant reduction was already apparent by age about 36. Compared with the aged group, more naive CD4+ T cells, fewer expanded clones and increased TCR diversity were shown by the long-lived group, suggesting age selection.

Taken from cysteine to phenylalanine, the CDR3 has 16 residues. Only the CDR3 DNA is retained, 48 bases long and in frame from the first base. CDR1 SGHRS and CDR2 YFSETQ were looked up in the germline V gene. This clonotype was observed once. It has no known antigen specificity. Sequence at one end of the junction differs from germline and may be a read error. Systemically healthy Caucasian individuals from Russia, roughly 40 in total and aged roughly 6 to 90 years, were included as donors. Each donor gave 9.5 to 10 milliliters of peripheral blood, drawn into EDTA-treated Vacutainer tubes. Ficoll-Paque density-gradient centrifugation was used to isolate PBMCs, with at least 6 million per sample. Total RNA, at least 6 micrograms per sample, was extracted from PBMCs with Trizol reagent. The percentages of naive CD45RAhigh/CD27high T cells were determined by flow cytometry on a PBMC aliquot from every donor.

The protocol used for the library was 5' RACE. A second PCR of roughly 7 to 11 cycles was performed with a sample-barcoded 5' primer and a J-beta primer mix. A template-switch 5' adaptor carrying 12 random nucleotides introduced a unique molecular identifier onto each TCR beta cDNA molecule. Each sample yielded at least 2.5 million CDR3-containing paired-end reads. First-strand cDNA synthesis was performed from all RNA using the Mint cDNA synthesis kit, with priming by a TRBC-specific oligonucleotide. All cDNA was treated with uracil-DNA glycosylase and then went through a first 18-cycle PCR with the universal primers M1SS and BC2_uni_R. Concerning the study's data processing: For normalization, 1 million high-quality reads were randomly selected from each sample, with every read carrying a distinct molecular identifier. Reads sharing molecular identifiers were discarded rather than binned into consensus sequences. MiTCR, with a Q25 quality threshold and the strictest error-elimination algorithm, was used for CDR3 identification, clonotype clustering and error correction. A nonparametric unseen species model with Euler transformation was used to estimate a lower bound on total TCR beta diversity. TCRdb handled the public reads itself, with Q25 trimming in fastp and clone calling in MiXCR, and kept productive beta chains. CDR3 protein sequences are deduplicated, and each keeps its most common genes and DNA. The authors' filters were not applied to this entry. Within this sample are some 1,800,000 distinct CDR3 sequences, with roughly two fifths of them counted one time only. Approximately 22% of the sample goes to the ten largest clones.

Sequenced material: blood. This TCR came from a human donor in good health. This receptor chain uses TRBV5-1 and TRBJ2-1; 9 middle bases align to TRBD2. In nucleotide form, the sequence is TGCGCCAGCACCTTGAGCGGGGGGAGCTCCTACAATGAGCAGTTCTTC. It translates to CASTLSGGSSYNEQFF.